The clone carrying this TCR beta chain was counted a single time. Its specificity is not known. The data stem from a study of monozygotic twins with cystic fibrosis. Across the whole study: With about 15 PCR cycles, barcoded libraries came from three micrograms of fragmented DNA.

General study points: In this small cohort, shared CDR3 numbers showed no association with age, concordance or disease severity. Co-twins had the most similar V usage for 13 of 16 pairs, J for 8. Clonality was generally low (median roughly 0.01), higher in the most severe patients.

The CDR3 covers 15 residues. Germline V lookup: CDR1 MNHEY, CDR2 SVGAGI. Between the trimmed V and J ends, which lost 2 bases and 1 base, there was a span of 12 bases. Assay: immunoSEQ multiplex PCR; the TCRdb copy retains only in-frame clones and omits some. This table holds approximately 23,000 clones, about 87% found once. The TCR originated in a woman between 25 and 40 years old with cystic fibrosis. Sequenced: blood. The J gene is TRBJ2-7, the V gene TRBV6-5; TRBD1 might be the D (6 bases). The CDR3 here is CASSYVGGNSYEQYF. In nucleotides, the CDR3 is TGTGCCAGCAGTTACGTAGGGGGTAATTCCTACGAGCAGTACTTC.